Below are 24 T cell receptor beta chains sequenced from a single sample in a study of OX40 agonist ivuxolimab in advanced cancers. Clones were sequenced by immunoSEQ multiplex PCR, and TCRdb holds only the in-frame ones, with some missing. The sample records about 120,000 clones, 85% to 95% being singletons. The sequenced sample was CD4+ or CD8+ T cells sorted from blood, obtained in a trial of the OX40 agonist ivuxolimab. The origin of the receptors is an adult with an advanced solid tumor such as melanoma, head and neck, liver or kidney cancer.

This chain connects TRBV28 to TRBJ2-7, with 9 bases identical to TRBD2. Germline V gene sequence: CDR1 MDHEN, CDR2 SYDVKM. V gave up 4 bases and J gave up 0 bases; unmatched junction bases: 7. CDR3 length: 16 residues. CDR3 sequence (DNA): TGTGCCAGCAGTTCAATAGCGGGAGTCGGCTCCTACGAGCAGTACTTC. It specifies CASSSIAGVGSYEQYF.

CDR3: CASFPLGGDDYEQYF. The DNA of the CDR3 is TGTGCCAGCTTCCCCCTGGGGGGCGATGACTACGAGCAGTACTTC. This rearrangement joins TRBV5-5 to TRBJ2-7; D is tentatively TRBD1 or TRBD2 (6 bases each). Deletions cut 7 bases from V and 3 bases from J, with 20 bases between. This CDR3 contains 15 residues. Germline values: CDR1 SGHKS, CDR2 YYEKEE (reference sequence).

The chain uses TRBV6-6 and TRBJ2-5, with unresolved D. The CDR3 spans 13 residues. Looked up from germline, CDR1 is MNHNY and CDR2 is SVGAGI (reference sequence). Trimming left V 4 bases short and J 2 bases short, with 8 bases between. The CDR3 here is CASSSAGQETQYF. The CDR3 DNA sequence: TGTGCCAGCAGTTCTGCCGGGCAAGAGACCCAGTACTTC.

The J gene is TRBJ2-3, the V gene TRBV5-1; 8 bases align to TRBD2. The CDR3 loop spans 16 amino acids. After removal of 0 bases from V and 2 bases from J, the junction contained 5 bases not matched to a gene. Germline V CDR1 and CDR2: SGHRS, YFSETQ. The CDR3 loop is CASSLDRGGHTDTQYF. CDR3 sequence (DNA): TGCGCCAGCAGCTTGGACCGGGGGGGCCACACAGATACGCAGTATTTT.

The DNA for the CDR3 is TGCGCCAGCAGCTTGGGCGGAGGCGAAGATACGCAGTATTTT. It specifies CASSLGGGEDTQYF. V usage is TRBV5-1 and J usage is TRBJ2-3, with D possibly TRBD2 on 5 matching bases. The length of the CDR3 is 14 residues. Germline V gives CDR1 SGHRS, CDR2 YFSETQ. V was shortened by 0 bases and J by 5 bases, with 10 bases between the two germline ends.

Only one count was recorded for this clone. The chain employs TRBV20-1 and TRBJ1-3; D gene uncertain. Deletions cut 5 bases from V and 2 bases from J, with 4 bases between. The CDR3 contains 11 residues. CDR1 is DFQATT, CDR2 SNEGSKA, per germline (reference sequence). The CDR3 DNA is TGCAGTGCTGGAACTGGAAACACCATATATTTT. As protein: CSAGTGNTIYF.

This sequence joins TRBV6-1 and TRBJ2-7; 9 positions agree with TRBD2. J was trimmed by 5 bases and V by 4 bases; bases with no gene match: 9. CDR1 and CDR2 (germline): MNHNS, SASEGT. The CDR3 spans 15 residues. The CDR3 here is CASSVGASGTDEQYF. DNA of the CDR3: TGTGCCAGCAGTGTCGGGGCTAGCGGGACGGACGAGCAGTACTTC.

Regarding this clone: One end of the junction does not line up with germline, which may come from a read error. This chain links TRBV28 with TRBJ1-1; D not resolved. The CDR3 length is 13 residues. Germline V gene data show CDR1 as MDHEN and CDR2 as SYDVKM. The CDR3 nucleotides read TGTGCCAGCAGTTTAAGTCGCGGTGTGCTTGCCGTCTTT. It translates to CASSLSRGVLAVF.

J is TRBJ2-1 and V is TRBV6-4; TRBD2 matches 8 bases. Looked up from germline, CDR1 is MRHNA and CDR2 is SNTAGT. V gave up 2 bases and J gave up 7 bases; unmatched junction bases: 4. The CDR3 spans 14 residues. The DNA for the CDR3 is TGTGCCAGCAGTGACAGCGGGAGAGGAAATGAGCAGTTCTTC. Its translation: CASSDSGRGNEQFF.

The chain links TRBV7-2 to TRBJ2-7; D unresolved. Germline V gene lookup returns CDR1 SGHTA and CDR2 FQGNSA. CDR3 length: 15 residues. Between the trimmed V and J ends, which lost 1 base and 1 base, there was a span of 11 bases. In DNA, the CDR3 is TGTGCCAGCAGCTTAGAACCCCTCGTTTCCTACGAGCAGTACTTC. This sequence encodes CASSLEPLVSYEQYF.

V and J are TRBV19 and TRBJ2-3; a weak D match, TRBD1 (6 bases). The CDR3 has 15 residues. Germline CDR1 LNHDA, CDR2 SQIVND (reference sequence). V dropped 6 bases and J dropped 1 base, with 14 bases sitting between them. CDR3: CASSQQGLGTDTQYF. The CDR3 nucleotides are TGTGCCAGTAGCCAACAGGGATTAGGCACAGATACGCAGTATTTT.

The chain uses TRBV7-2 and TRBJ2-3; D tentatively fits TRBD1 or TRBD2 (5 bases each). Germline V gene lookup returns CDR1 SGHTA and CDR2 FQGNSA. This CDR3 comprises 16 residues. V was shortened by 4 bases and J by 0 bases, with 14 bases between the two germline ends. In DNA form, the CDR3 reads TGTGCCAGCAGCTCTTCGAGGGGACCTAGCACAGATACGCAGTATTTT. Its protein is CASSSSRGPSTDTQYF.

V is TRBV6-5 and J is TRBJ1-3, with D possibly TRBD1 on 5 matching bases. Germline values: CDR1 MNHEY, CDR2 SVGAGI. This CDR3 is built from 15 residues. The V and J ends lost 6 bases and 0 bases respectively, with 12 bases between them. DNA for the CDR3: TGTGCCAGCAGACCCGACAGATACTCTGGAAACACCATATATTTT. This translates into CASRPDRYSGNTIYF.

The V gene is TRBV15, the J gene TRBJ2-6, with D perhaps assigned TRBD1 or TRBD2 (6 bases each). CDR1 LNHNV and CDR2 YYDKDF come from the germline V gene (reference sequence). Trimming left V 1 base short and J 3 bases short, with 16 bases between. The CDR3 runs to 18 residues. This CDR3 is CATSRVELGGVGANVLTF. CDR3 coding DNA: TGTGCCACCAGCAGAGTCGAATTGGGGGGCGTTGGGGCCAACGTCCTGACTTTC.

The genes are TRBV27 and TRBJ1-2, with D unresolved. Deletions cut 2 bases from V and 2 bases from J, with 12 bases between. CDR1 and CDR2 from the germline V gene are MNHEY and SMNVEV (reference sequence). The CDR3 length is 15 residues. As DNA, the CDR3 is TGTGCCAGCAGTTTAAGGCAGGACCTAAACTATGGCTACACCTTC. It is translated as CASSLRQDLNYGYTF.

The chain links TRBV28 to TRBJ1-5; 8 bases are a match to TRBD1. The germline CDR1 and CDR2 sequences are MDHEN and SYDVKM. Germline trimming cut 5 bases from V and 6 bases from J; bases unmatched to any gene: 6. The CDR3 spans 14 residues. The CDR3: CASSPGQGGQPQHF. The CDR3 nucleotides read TGTGCCAGCAGTCCAGGACAGGGCGGTCAGCCCCAGCATTTT.

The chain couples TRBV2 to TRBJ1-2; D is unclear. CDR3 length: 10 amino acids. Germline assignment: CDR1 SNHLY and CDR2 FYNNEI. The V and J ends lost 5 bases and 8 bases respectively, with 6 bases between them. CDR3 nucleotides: TGTGCCAGCAGTTATGGGGGCTACACCTTC. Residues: CASSYGGYTF.

The CDR3 DNA is TGCGCCAGCAGCCAAGATTGGGGACTAGCGGGAGTACATGAGCAGTTCTTC. This translates into CASSQDWGLAGVHEQFF. This chain connects TRBV4-3 to TRBJ2-1, with 14 nucleotides matching TRBD2. V lost 0 bases and J lost 8; bases outside the gene matches: 6. This CDR3 has 17 amino acids. Germline lookup yields CDR1 LGHNA and CDR2 YSLEER.

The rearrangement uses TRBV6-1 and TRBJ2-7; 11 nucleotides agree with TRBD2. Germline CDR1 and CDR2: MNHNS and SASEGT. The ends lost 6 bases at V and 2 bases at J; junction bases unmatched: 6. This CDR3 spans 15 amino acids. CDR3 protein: CASSALAGGPYEQYF. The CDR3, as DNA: TGTGCCAGCAGCGCCTTAGCGGGAGGGCCCTACGAGCAGTACTTC.

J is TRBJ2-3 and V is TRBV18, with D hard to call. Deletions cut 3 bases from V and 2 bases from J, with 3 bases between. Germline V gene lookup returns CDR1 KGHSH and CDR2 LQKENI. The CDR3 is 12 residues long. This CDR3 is CASSPDTDTQYF. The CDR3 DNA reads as TGTGCCAGCTCACCGGACACAGATACGCAGTATTTT.

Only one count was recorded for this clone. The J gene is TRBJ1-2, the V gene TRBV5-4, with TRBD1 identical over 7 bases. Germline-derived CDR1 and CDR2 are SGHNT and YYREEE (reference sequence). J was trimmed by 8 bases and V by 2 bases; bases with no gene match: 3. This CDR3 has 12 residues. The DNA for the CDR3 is TGTGCCAGCAGCTTAGAAGGGGGCGGCTACACCTTC. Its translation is CASSLEGGGYTF.

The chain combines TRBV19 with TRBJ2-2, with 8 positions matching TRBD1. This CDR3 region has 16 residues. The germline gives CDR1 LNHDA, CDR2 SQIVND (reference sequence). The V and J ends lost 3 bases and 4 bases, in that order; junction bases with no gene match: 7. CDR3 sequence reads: CASSMWRQGSTGELFF. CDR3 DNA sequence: TGTGCCAGTAGTATGTGGAGACAGGGGTCCACCGGGGAGCTGTTTTTT.

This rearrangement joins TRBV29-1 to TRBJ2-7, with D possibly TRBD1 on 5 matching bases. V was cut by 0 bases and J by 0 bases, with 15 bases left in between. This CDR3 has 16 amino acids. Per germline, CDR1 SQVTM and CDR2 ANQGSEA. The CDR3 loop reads CSVEDLGQDNSYEQYF. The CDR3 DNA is TGCAGCGTTGAAGATCTAGGGCAGGACAACTCCTACGAGCAGTACTTC.

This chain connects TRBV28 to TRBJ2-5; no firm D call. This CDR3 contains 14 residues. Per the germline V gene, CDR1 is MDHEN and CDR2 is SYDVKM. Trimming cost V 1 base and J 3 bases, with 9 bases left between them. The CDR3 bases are TGTGCCAGCAGTTTATTGGGCTTAAAAGAGACCCAGTACTTC. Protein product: CASSLLGLKETQYF.